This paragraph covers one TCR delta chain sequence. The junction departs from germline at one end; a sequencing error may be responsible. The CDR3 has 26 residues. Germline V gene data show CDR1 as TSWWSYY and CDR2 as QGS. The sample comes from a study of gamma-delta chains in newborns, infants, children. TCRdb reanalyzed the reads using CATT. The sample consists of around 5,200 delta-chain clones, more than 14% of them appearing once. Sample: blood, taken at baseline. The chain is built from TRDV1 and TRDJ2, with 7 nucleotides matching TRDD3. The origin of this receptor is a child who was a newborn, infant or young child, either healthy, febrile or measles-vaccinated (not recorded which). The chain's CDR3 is CALGELEGPLRGWGLFFAHLAAQLFF. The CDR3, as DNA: TGTGCTCTTGGGGAACTAGAAGGGCCGTTGCGGGGCTGGGGGTTATTTTTTGCGCATTTGGCAGCACAACTCTTCTTT.